A single T cell receptor beta chain is shown here with its context. The V segment lost 7 bases and the J segment 4 bases; nucleotides outside the gene matches: 11. Germline CDR1 is DFQATT and CDR2 is SNEGSKA (reference sequence). The CDR3 extends over 14 amino acids. This record comes from a study of immune reconstitution after stem cell transplant in scleroderma. A single record per CDR3 protein comes from TCRdb applying MiXCR to the RT-PCR reads. The table lists several thousand distinct CDR3 sequences, around 8% of them singletons, with 10% in the top ten. The clonotype was recovered from a male donor with systemic sclerosis. This specimen was acquired before or after autologous hematopoietic stem cell transplantation (not recorded which). The rearrangement joins TRBV20-1 to TRBJ2-5, with 8 bases fitting TRBD2. The CDR3 coding sequence is TGCAGTGTAACAACGGGGGGGCGCGGAGAGACCCAGTACTTC. This encodes CSVTTGGRGETQYF.